A single sample is the source of the 29 T cell receptor beta chains below, sequenced in a study of blood T cell repertoires in COVID-19. Some clones are missing from TCRdb's copy, which holds only in-frame ones; the method was immunoSEQ multiplex PCR. The repertoire holds a few hundred thousand clones, with about 88% as singletons. The sequenced sample consisted of peripheral blood. These receptors came from a man between 60 and 75 years old who had recovered from COVID-19.

The gene calls are TRBV7-2 and TRBJ2-5, with 9 bases aligning to TRBD1. CDR3 length: 15 amino acids. The germline CDR1 and CDR2 sequences are SGHTA and FQGNSA. Losses at the gene ends were 5 bases for V and 5 bases for J; bases not matched to a gene: 9. CDR3 in DNA: TGTGCCAGCAGCCCCAGACAGGGGGGGTGGGAGACCCAGTACTTC. Protein: CASSPRQGGWETQYF.

The CDR3 region has the DNA TGTGCCAGAGGACAGGGGACCTACGAGCAGTACTTC. This encodes CARGQGTYEQYF. V gene TRBV2 combines with J gene TRBJ2-7; 9 bases fit TRBD1. The CDR3 consists of 12 residues. The V segment lost 9 bases and the J segment 2 bases; nucleotides outside the gene matches: 2. CDR1 SNHLY and CDR2 FYNNEI come from the germline V gene.

This chain connects TRBV5-1 to TRBJ2-7; D is ambiguous. The CDR3 loop spans 14 amino acids. Per germline, CDR1 SGHRS and CDR2 YFSETQ. Between the trimmed V and J ends, which lost 1 base and 3 bases, there was a span of 11 bases. CDR3 protein: CASSLSGSYYEQYF. Here the CDR3 DNA reads TGCGCCAGCAGCTTGTCAGGCAGCTACTACGAGCAGTACTTC.

This clone was counted only a few times. The chain links TRBV19 to TRBJ2-5; D is possibly TRBD1 (6 bases). Germline CDR1 reads LNHDA; CDR2 reads SQIVND (reference sequence). V was trimmed by 4 bases and J by 1 base, leaving 13 bases between them. CDR3 length: 15 residues. CDR3 region: CASSTLRTAQETQYF. In DNA form, the CDR3 reads TGTGCCAGTAGTACCCTTCGGACAGCCCAAGAGACCCAGTACTTC.

The chain has TRBV19 and TRBJ2-7; TRBD2 matches 7 bases. The length of the CDR3 is 14 residues. V shed 5 bases, J shed 2 bases, and the junction held 6 bases outside the gene matches. The germline V gene has CDR1 LNHDA and CDR2 SQIVND (reference sequence). In DNA, the CDR3 is TGTGCCAGTAGTTTATCCGGGACTACCTACGAGCAGTACTTC. Protein sequence: CASSLSGTTYEQYF. Full variable domain (outside the CDR3, taken from reference TRBV19 and TRBJ2-7): DGGITQSPKYLFRKEGQNVTLSCEQNLNHDAMYWYRQDPGQGLRLIYYSQIVNDFQKGDIAEGYSVSREKKESFPLTVTSAQKNPTAFYLCASSLSGTTYEQYFGPGTRLTVT.

This clone was recorded only once. This chain connects TRBV2 to TRBJ2-7; 7 positions agree with TRBD1. The ends lost 6 bases at V and 5 bases at J; junction bases unmatched: 13. Germline V lookup: CDR1 SNHLY, CDR2 FYNNEI. The CDR3 is made up of 15 amino acids. CDR3: CASRRSQGIQDEQYF. As DNA, the CDR3 is TGTGCCAGCAGACGTTCACAGGGGATCCAAGACGAGCAGTACTTC.

The chain recombines TRBV5-1 with TRBJ2-3; 12 nucleotides match TRBD2. Trimming removed 4 bases from V and 3 bases from J; junction bases left unmatched: 6. CDR1 is SGHRS, CDR2 YFSETQ, per germline. CDR3 length: 16 residues. The CDR3: CASSNGLAGRTDTQYF. The CDR3 bases are TGCGCCAGCAGCAACGGACTAGCGGGGCGTACAGATACGCAGTATTTT.

In its sample, this clone was seen once. This chain uses TRBV7-6 with TRBJ2-7; 8 bases line up with TRBD2. V lost 5 bases, J lost 0 bases, and 6 bases stayed unmatched. The germline gives CDR1 SGHVS, CDR2 FNYEAQ. The CDR3 loop spans 15 amino acids. Here the CDR3 reads CASSPLAVSSYEQYF. In DNA, the CDR3 is TGTGCCAGCAGCCCACTAGCGGTTAGCTCCTACGAGCAGTACTTC.

This chain joins TRBV3-1 (or the pseudogene TRBV3-2) and TRBJ1-2, with D unresolved. The V end lost 5 bases, the J end lost 6 bases, and 13 bases lay between the germline ends. CDR1 and CDR2 (germline): LGHDT, YNNKEL (reference sequence). CDR3 length equals 13 residues. CDR3 sequence (DNA): TGTGCCAGCAGCGCCACGAGGTTGGATGGCTACACCTTC. Residues: CASSATRLDGYTF.

This chain joins TRBV4-1 and TRBJ1-1; 9 bases fit TRBD1. Germline V gene sequence: CDR1 MGHRA, CDR2 YSYEKL. V lost 4 bases and J lost 6; bases outside the gene matches: 9. This CDR3 is built from 15 residues. CDR3 region: CASSPIQGAASEAFF. The CDR3 bases are TGCGCCAGCAGCCCGATACAGGGGGCGGCTTCTGAAGCTTTCTTT.

The chain has TRBV4-2 and TRBJ2-5; 7 nucleotides align to TRBD2. Germline V gene lookup returns CDR1 LGHNA and CDR2 YNFKEQ. V gave up 4 bases and J gave up 5 bases; unmatched junction bases: 16. The CDR3 covers 17 residues. CDR3 loop: CASSLSSRLAGAETQYF. The CDR3 bases are TGTGCCAGCAGCCTCTCGTCGAGACTAGCTGGGGCGGAGACCCAGTACTTC.

The chain recombines TRBV18 with TRBJ2-2; 7 nucleotides match TRBD2. The germline CDR1 and CDR2 sequences are KGHSH and LQKENI. The CDR3 is made up of 14 amino acids. Trimming at V came to 3 bases and at J to 6 bases, leaving 4 bases not matched to a gene. The CDR3 loop reads CASSPGGIAGELFF. CDR3 coding DNA: TGTGCCAGCTCACCGGGGGGGATTGCCGGGGAGCTGTTTTTT.

The gene calls are TRBV6-2 or TRBV6-3 and TRBJ1-2, with TRBD1 as a possible D gene (6 bases). Germline CDR1 MNHEY, CDR2 SVGEGT. The CDR3 has 15 residues. The V end lost 5 bases, the J end lost 1 base, and 14 bases lay between the germline ends. CDR3 DNA: TGTGCCAGCAGTGCCCGGGGGGCGAATAACTATGGCTACACCTTC. This sequence encodes CASSARGANNYGYTF.

This clone occurred once. The V call is TRBV7-3, the J call TRBJ1-2; TRBD1 matches at 10 bases. CDR3 length equals 15 residues. V dropped 4 bases and J dropped 5; count of bases not matched to a gene: 7. The germline gives CDR1 SGHTA, CDR2 FQGTGA. The CDR3: CASSSSGTGAYGYTF. The CDR3 nucleotides are TGTGCCAGCAGCTCTTCCGGGACAGGGGCATATGGCTACACCTTC.

V gene TRBV24-1 combines with J gene TRBJ2-2; 7 bases match TRBD1. Germline V gene sequence: CDR1 KGHDR, CDR2 SFDVKD. The CDR3 has 15 amino acids. V gave up 4 bases and J gave up 6 bases; unmatched junction bases: 7. The CDR3 protein is CATSESTGLPGELFF. The CDR3 DNA follows: TGTGCCACCAGTGAATCGACAGGGTTGCCCGGGGAGCTGTTTTTT.

This clone was recorded a few times. The chain carries TRBV9 and TRBJ1-1; D remains unclear. Germline CDR1 and CDR2: SGDLS and YYNGEE. The CDR3 has 14 amino acids. V shed 4 bases and J shed 0 bases, with 10 bases lying between them. The DNA for the CDR3 is TGTGCCAGCAGCTTGGGCCCGCTGAACACTGAAGCTTTCTTT. This translates into CASSLGPLNTEAFF.

The rearrangement uses TRBV7-3 and TRBJ2-2; perhaps TRBD2 as D (6 bases). V was pared by 4 bases and J by 5 bases, with 8 bases between. Germline CDR1 and CDR2: SGHTA and FQGTGA. The CDR3 contains 13 residues. CDR3: CASSSGTTGELFF. The CDR3 nucleotides are TGTGCCAGCAGCTCCGGGACTACCGGGGAGCTGTTTTTT.

This rearrangement joins TRBV6-2 or TRBV6-3 to TRBJ2-1; TRBD1 agrees at 10 bases. Per germline, CDR1 MNHEY and CDR2 SVGEGT. J lost 6 bases, V lost 3 bases, and 17 bases had no gene match. The CDR3 is 19 residues long. CDR3 loop: CASSYSATRDRGLGNEQFF. DNA of the CDR3: TGTGCCAGCAGTTATTCCGCGACTCGGGACAGGGGATTAGGCAATGAGCAGTTCTTC.

The V call is TRBV3-1 (or the pseudogene TRBV3-2), the J call TRBJ1-3; 8 bases map to TRBD1. Trimming at V came to 4 bases and at J to 4 bases, leaving 6 bases not matched to a gene. Germline V gene sequence: CDR1 LGHDT, CDR2 YNNKEL (reference sequence). CDR3 length: 15 residues. The CDR3 loop reads CASSPDRAGGNTIYF. CDR3 sequence (DNA): TGTGCCAGCAGCCCGGACAGGGCAGGGGGAAACACCATATATTTT.

The chain employs TRBV7-3 and TRBJ2-3; possible D gene TRBD1, 5 bases. The germline V and J ends were trimmed by 0 bases and 3 bases, with 10 bases remaining between them. Per the germline V gene, CDR1 is SGHTA and CDR2 is FQGTGA. CDR3 length: 15 residues. The CDR3 nucleotides read TGTGCCAGCAGCTTAACCAGGGCTTGGACAGATACGCAGTATTTT. Its protein is CASSLTRAWTDTQYF.

This clone was observed once. The rearrangement uses TRBV21-1 and TRBJ1-2; the table gives TRBD1 as D, unverified against the DNA. TRBV21-1 is a pseudogene locus. The CDR3 is made up of 17 amino acids. In DNA, the CDR3 is TGTGCCAGCAGCAGCGGGACAGGGGGCAGGAACGGCTATGGCTACACCTTC. This encodes CASSSGTGGRNGYGYTF.

This chain uses TRBV7-6 with TRBJ2-3; the match to TRBD2 covers 11 bases. The CDR3 length is 17 residues. Germline CDR1 is SGHVS and CDR2 is FNYEAQ. V was pared by 2 bases and J by 0 bases, with 4 bases of the junction left unmatched. DNA for the CDR3: TGTGCCAGCAGCTTAATGGCTAGCGGGGGGAGCACAGATACGCAGTATTTT. The encoded protein is CASSLMASGGSTDTQYF.

The genes are TRBV14 and TRBJ2-1, with TRBD1 identical over 11 bases. CDR3 length: 16 amino acids. The germline V gene encodes CDR1 SGHDN and CDR2 FVKESK. V gave up 4 bases and J gave up 5 bases; unmatched junction bases: 7. The CDR3 region is CASSRGQGAVNNEQFF. In nucleotides, the CDR3 is TGTGCCAGCAGCCGTGGACAGGGGGCTGTGAACAATGAGCAGTTCTTC.

The chain couples TRBV5-1 to TRBJ1-1, with D maybe TRBD1 (6 bases). The CDR3 loop spans 17 amino acids. CDR1 is SGHRS and CDR2 is YFSETQ in the germline V gene. V was pared by 4 bases and J by 1 base, with 20 bases between. CDR3 sequence (DNA): TGCGCCAGCAGCCCGGGGGGGCTCTCGAACCCGAACACTGAAGCTTTCTTT. Translating it yields CASSPGGLSNPNTEAFF.

The table lists this clone with a few counts. The chain combines TRBV12-3 or TRBV12-4 with TRBJ1-5; the D is unclear. CDR3 length equals 13 residues. Trimming took 6 bases from V and 9 from J, leaving 15 bases between them. Here the CDR3 DNA reads TGTGCCAGCAGGGAACGGGGAACGGGGCCCCAGCATTTT. It yields the protein CASRERGTGPQHF.

The chain joins TRBV7-8 to TRBJ1-3; no firm D call. CDR1 SGHVS and CDR2 FQNEAQ come from the germline V gene. V lost 5 bases, J lost 0 bases, and 11 bases lay in between. This CDR3 comprises 15 residues. CDR3 nucleotide sequence: TGTGCCAGCAGCCTCTTACAGAGCTCTGGAAACACCATATATTTT. This encodes CASSLLQSSGNTIYF.

V usage is TRBV7-9 and J usage is TRBJ2-1, with D tentatively TRBD2 (5 bases). Germline CDR1 and CDR2: SEHNR and FQNEAQ (reference sequence). The CDR3 sequence is 13 residues long. V was clipped by 0 bases and J by 10 bases, with 10 bases between them. CDR3 protein: CASSLALGEEQFF. The DNA of the CDR3 is TGTGCCAGCAGCTTAGCGCTCGGGGAGGAGCAGTTCTTC.

The chain uses TRBV11-3 and TRBJ2-1; 7 bases agree with TRBD2. This CDR3 comprises 17 residues. The J segment lost 3 bases and the V segment lost 2 bases, leaving 10 bases of the junction unmatched. The germline CDR1 and CDR2 sequences are SGHNT and YENEEA. CDR3 loop: CASSLQSAGFHYNEQFF. CDR3 in DNA: TGTGCCAGCAGCTTACAGTCAGCGGGATTTCACTACAATGAGCAGTTCTTC.

The chain employs TRBV6-1 and TRBJ1-4; possible D gene TRBD1, 5 bases. The ends were cut back, 1 base at V and 7 bases at J, with 19 bases in the middle. This CDR3 has 17 residues. Germline assignment: CDR1 MNHNS and CDR2 SASEGT. The CDR3 DNA reads as TGTGCCAGCAGTGAAGTTCGGGGGGGAGGGCTAGGTGAAAAACTGTTTTTT. Amino acid sequence: CASSEVRGGGLGEKLFF.